This TCR beta chain was sequenced in a study of blood T cell repertoires in COVID-19. Across the study: Spain, Italy and the United States supplied samples that represented acute and convalescent COVID-19. The analysed material was cDNA or gDNA that came from T cells, B-cell-depleted T cells, or PBMCs.

This clone was counted ten times or more. Source study methods: Amplification of reference gene primers provided the estimated nucleated cell counts. Measured with immunoSEQ multiplex PCR; TCRdb has only the in-frame clones, and not every one. That table is the source of V, J and clone size, and D and trimming were worked out from the DNA. Of about 120,000 clones detected, 55% to 75% appear once; the ten largest clones hold over 1.5%. The V segment lost 4 bases and the J segment 5 bases; nucleotides outside the gene matches: 9. The CDR3 contains 16 residues. CDR1 and CDR2 (germline): MNHEY, SVGEGT. This TCR derives from a woman aged 70 to 79 with acute or convalescent COVID-19. Sequencing was carried out using peripheral blood. The rearrangement joins TRBV6-2 or TRBV6-3 to TRBJ2-7; 12 bases map to TRBD2. The CDR3 loop is CASSSWTSGELNEQYF. In nucleotides, the CDR3 is TGTGCCAGCAGTTCATGGACTAGCGGGGAGTTGAACGAGCAGTACTTC.